Listed below are T cell receptor beta chains from one sample, sequenced in a study of T cell changes during pregnancy in multiple sclerosis. Here immunoSEQ multiplex PCR was the method, and the copy in TCRdb shows in-frame clones only, minus some. The sample shows under 45,000 clones, roughly nine tenths of them seen only once. Sequencing used CD4+ T cells from peripheral blood mononuclear cells, obtained in the first trimester of pregnancy. The receptors stem from a female donor with multiple sclerosis, enrolled in a pregnancy study. Both conserved end residues are part of each CDR3. A D gene is named only where the DNA matches it firmly. The size entry is marked missing in some rows and otherwise reads once, few, many or a size class.

d_call: .; j_call: TRBJ1-1; v_call: TRBV7-3; clone_size: once; cdr3_aa: CASSLTGRAAAEAFF; cdr3_nt: TGTGCCAGCAGCTTAACCGGCAGGGCCGCAGCTGAAGCTTTCTTT
d_call: TRBD1; j_call: TRBJ2-5; v_call: TRBV19; clone_size: few; cdr3_aa: CASSDGQGARETQYF; cdr3_nt: TGTGCCAGTAGTGATGGACAGGGGGCGAGAGAGACCCAGTACTTC
d_call: TRBD1; j_call: TRBJ2-2; v_call: TRBV6-4; clone_size: .; cdr3_aa: CASSVQGQVLHGELFF; cdr3_nt: TGTGCCAGCAGCGTACAGGGACAGGTCTTGCACGGGGAGCTGTTTTTT
d_call: .; j_call: TRBJ2-1; v_call: TRBV19; clone_size: once; cdr3_aa: CASSRGGGNNEQFF; cdr3_nt: TGTGCCAGTAGTCGAGGGGGGGGAAACAATGAGCAGTTCTTC
d_call: TRBD1; j_call: TRBJ2-1; v_call: TRBV29-1; clone_size: .; cdr3_aa: CSAVDRGTYNEQFF; cdr3_nt: TGCAGCGCTGTGGACAGGGGCACCTACAATGAGCAGTTCTTC
d_call: TRBD1; j_call: TRBJ2-3; v_call: TRBV14; clone_size: .; cdr3_aa: CASSDRGSVTDTQYF; cdr3_nt: TGTGCCAGCAGCGACAGGGGGTCAGTCACAGATACGCAGTATTTT
d_call: TRBD2; j_call: TRBJ2-1; v_call: TRBV9; clone_size: .; cdr3_aa: CASSVDPGGPINEQFF; cdr3_nt: TGTGCCAGCAGCGTAGACCCGGGAGGGCCGATCAATGAGCAGTTCTTC
d_call: .; j_call: TRBJ2-3; v_call: TRBV6-6; clone_size: .; cdr3_aa: CASSYGQGLSSDTQYF; cdr3_nt: TGTGCCAGCAGTTACGGTCAGGGCCTGAGCTCAGATACGCAGTATTTT
d_call: .; j_call: TRBJ2-1; v_call: TRBV10-2; clone_size: once; cdr3_aa: CASSESGRVPYNEQFF; cdr3_nt: TGCGCCAGCAGTGAGTCAGGGCGGGTCCCCTACAATGAGCAGTTCTTC
d_call: .; j_call: TRBJ1-1; v_call: TRBV4-3; clone_size: few; cdr3_aa: CASSQLADTRYEAFF; cdr3_nt: TGCGCCAGCAGCCAATTAGCCGATACCCGATATGAAGCTTTCTTT
d_call: TRBD1; j_call: TRBJ2-6; v_call: TRBV5-1; clone_size: .; cdr3_aa: CASSLVGQGSSGANVLTF; cdr3_nt: TGCGCCAGCAGCTTGGTAGGACAGGGGAGCTCTGGGGCCAACGTCCTGACTTTC
d_call: .; j_call: TRBJ1-3; v_call: TRBV19; clone_size: .; cdr3_aa: CASSIAGTAGNTIYF; cdr3_nt: TGTGCCAGTAGTATAGCGGGTACCGCTGGAAACACCATATATTTT
d_call: .; j_call: TRBJ2-5; v_call: TRBV28; clone_size: .; cdr3_aa: CASSLGGVYRRETQYF; cdr3_nt: TGTGCCAGCAGTTTAGGCGGAGTCTACCGGAGGGAGACCCAGTACTTC
d_call: TRBD1; j_call: TRBJ2-4; v_call: TRBV19; clone_size: .; cdr3_aa: CASSLRQGNIQYF; cdr3_nt: TGTGCCAGTAGTCTCAGACAGGGAAACATTCAGTACTTC
d_call: .; j_call: TRBJ1-2; v_call: TRBV6-5; clone_size: .; cdr3_aa: CASSPGGAANYGYTF; cdr3_nt: TGTGCCAGCAGTCCAGGAGGGGCAGCTAACTATGGCTACACCTTC
d_call: TRBD2; j_call: TRBJ2-1; v_call: TRBV5-5; clone_size: .; cdr3_aa: CASSFGTAGGQGNGYNEQFF; cdr3_nt: TGTGCCAGCAGCTTTGGTACAGCGGGAGGTCAGGGTAATGGTTACAATGAGCAGTTCTTC
d_call: .; j_call: TRBJ2-5; v_call: TRBV5-6; clone_size: .; cdr3_aa: CASSQRNPQETQYF; cdr3_nt: TGTGCCAGCAGCCAGCGGAACCCCCAAGAGACCCAGTACTTC
d_call: TRBD2; j_call: TRBJ2-1; v_call: TRBV5-1; clone_size: .; cdr3_aa: CASSLSTSGKYNEQFF; cdr3_nt: TGCGCCAGCAGCTTGTCTACTAGCGGGAAATACAATGAGCAGTTCTTC
d_call: TRBD1; j_call: TRBJ2-7; v_call: TRBV14; clone_size: .; cdr3_aa: CASSYDRVHEQYF; cdr3_nt: TGTGCCAGCAGTTATGACAGGGTCCACGAGCAGTACTTC
d_call: .; j_call: TRBJ2-1; v_call: TRBV7-3; clone_size: .; cdr3_aa: CASSLSSYNEQFF; cdr3_nt: TGTGCCAGCAGCTTATCTTCCTACAATGAGCAGTTCTTC
d_call: .; j_call: TRBJ2-6; v_call: TRBV7-2; clone_size: once; cdr3_aa: CASSSSGSAGANVLTF; cdr3_nt: TGTGCCAGCAGCTCGTCAGGTTCTGCTGGGGCCAACGTCCTGACTTTC
d_call: .; j_call: TRBJ2-3; v_call: TRBV19; clone_size: .; cdr3_aa: CASSTSQGFTDTQYF; cdr3_nt: TGTGCCAGTAGCACCTCACAGGGATTCACAGATACGCAGTATTTT